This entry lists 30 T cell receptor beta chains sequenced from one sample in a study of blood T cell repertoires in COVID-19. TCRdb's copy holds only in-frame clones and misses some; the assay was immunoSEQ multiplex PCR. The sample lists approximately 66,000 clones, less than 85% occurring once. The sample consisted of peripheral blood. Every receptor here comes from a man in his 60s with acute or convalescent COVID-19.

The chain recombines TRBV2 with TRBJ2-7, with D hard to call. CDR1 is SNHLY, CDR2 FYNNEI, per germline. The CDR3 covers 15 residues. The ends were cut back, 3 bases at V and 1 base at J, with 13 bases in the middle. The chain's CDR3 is CASSEPKSFSYEQYV. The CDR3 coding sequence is TGTGCCAGCAGTGAGCCCAAGAGCTTTTCCTACGAGCAGTACGTC.

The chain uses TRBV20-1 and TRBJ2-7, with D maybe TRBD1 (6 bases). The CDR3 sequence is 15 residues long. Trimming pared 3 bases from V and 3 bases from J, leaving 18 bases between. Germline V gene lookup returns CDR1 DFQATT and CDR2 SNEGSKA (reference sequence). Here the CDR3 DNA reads TGCAGTGCTAGTACTGGACAGCAAGCATACTACGAGCAGTACTTC. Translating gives CSASTGQQAYYEQYF.

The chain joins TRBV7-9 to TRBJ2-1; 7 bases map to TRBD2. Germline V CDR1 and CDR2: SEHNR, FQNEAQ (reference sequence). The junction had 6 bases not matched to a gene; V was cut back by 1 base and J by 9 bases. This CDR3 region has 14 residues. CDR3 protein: CASSLDSGGSEQFF. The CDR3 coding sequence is TGTGCCAGCAGCTTAGACTCGGGAGGAAGTGAGCAGTTCTTC.

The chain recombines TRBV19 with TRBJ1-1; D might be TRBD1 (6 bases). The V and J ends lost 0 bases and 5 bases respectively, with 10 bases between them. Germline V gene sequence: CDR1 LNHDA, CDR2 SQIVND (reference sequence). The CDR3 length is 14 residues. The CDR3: CASSIDQGLTEAFF. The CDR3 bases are TGTGCCAGTAGTATAGATCAGGGGTTAACTGAAGCTTTCTTT. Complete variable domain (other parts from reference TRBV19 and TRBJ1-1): DGGITQSPKYLFRKEGQNVTLSCEQNLNHDAMYWYRQDPGQGLRLIYYSQIVNDFQKGDIAEGYSVSREKKESFPLTVTSAQKNPTAFYLCASSIDQGLTEAFFGQGTRLTVV.

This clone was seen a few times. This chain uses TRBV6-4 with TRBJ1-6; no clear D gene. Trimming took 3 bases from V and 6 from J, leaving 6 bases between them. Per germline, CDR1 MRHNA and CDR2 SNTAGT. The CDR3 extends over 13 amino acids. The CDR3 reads CASSEQTNSPLHF. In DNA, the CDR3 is TGTGCCAGCAGTGAACAGACTAATTCACCCCTCCACTTT.

The CDR3 DNA sequence: TGTGCTAGTGGTTTCGTGGGGCTCGAGCAGTACTTC. It translates to CASGFVGLEQYF. The chain couples TRBV12-5 to TRBJ2-7; the D gene is possibly TRBD1 (5 bases). CDR1 and CDR2 from the germline V gene are LGHNT and FRNRAP. The CDR3 loop spans 12 amino acids. The V and J ends lost 3 bases and 6 bases respectively, with 9 bases between them. Combining the CDR3 with reference TRBV12-5 and TRBJ2-7 gives the whole variable domain DARVTQTPRHKVTEMGQEVTMRCQPILGHNTVFWYRQTMMQGLELLAYFRNRAPLDDSGMPKDRFSAEMPDATLATLKIQPSEPRDSAVYFCASGFVGLEQYFGPGTRLTVT.

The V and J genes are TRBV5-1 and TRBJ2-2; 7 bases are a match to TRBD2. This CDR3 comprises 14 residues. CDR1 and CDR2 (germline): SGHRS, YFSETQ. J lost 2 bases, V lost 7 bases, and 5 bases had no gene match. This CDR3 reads CASEPSGNTGELFF. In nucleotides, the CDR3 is TGCGCCAGCGAACCTAGCGGAAACACCGGGGAGCTGTTTTTT.

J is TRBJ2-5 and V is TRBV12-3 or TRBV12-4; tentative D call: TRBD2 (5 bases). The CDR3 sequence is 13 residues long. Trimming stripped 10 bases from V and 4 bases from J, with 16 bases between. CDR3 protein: CATSGGHGETQYF. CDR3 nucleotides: TGTGCCACCTCCGGCGGGCACGGAGAGACCCAGTACTTC.

The CDR3 reads CASSATENIQYF. For the CDR3, the DNA is TGTGCCAGCAGCGCAACGGAAAACATTCAGTACTTC. The chain combines TRBV6-5 with TRBJ2-4; unclear D gene. Trimming took off 6 bases at V and 5 bases at J, with 8 bases between the two ends. The CDR3 has 12 residues. The V gene's germline CDR1 is MNHEY and CDR2 SVGAGI.

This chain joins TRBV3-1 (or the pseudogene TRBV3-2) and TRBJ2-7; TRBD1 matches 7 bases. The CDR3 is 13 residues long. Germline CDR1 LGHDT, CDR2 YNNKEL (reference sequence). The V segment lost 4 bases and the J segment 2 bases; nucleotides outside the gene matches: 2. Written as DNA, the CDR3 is TGTGCCAGCAGCCGTGACAGGGCCTACGAGCAGTACTTC. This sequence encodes CASSRDRAYEQYF.

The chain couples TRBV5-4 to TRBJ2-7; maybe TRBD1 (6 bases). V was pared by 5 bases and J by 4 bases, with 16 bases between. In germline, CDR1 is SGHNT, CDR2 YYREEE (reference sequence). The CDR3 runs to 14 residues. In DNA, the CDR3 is TGTGCCAGCAGTTCAAAAGGGGGAGAATACGAGCAGTACTTC. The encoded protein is CASSSKGGEYEQYF.

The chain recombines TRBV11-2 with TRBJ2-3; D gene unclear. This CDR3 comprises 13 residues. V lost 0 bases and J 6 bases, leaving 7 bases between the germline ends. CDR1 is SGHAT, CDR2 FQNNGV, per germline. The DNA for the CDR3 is TGTGCCAGCAGCTTAGAGCCCCGGGATACGCAGTATTTT. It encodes CASSLEPRDTQYF.

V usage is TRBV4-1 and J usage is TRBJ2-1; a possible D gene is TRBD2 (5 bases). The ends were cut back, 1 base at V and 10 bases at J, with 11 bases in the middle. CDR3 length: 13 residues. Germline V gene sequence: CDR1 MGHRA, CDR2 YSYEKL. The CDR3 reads CASSQVERGEQFF. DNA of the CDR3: TGCGCCAGCAGCCAAGTAGAACGGGGAGAGCAGTTCTTC.

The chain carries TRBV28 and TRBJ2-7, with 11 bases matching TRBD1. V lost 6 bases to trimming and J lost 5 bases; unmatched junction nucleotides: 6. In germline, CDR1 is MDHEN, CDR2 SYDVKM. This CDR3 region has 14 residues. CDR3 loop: CASRARTGGDEQYF. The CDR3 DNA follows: TGTGCCAGCAGGGCTCGGACAGGGGGCGACGAGCAGTACTTC.

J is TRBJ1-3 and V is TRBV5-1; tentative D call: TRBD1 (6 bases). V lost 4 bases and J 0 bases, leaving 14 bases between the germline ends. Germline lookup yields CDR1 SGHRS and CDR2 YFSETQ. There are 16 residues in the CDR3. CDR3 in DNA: TGCGCCAGCAGCCGAACTACAGGGACCTCTGGAAACACCATATATTTT. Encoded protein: CASSRTTGTSGNTIYF. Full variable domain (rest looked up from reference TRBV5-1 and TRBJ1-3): KAGVTQTPRYLIKTRGQQVTLSCSPISGHRSVSWYQQTPGQGLQFLFEYFSETQRNKGNFPGRFSGRQFSNSRSEMNVSTLELGDSALYLCASSRTTGTSGNTIYFGEGSWLTVV.

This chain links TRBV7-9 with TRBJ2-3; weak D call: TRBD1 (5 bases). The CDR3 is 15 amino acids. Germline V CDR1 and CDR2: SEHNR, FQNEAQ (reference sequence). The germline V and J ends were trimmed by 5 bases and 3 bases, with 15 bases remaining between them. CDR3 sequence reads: CASSEPSGLTDTQYF. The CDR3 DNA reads TGTGCCAGCAGCGAGCCGTCAGGGCTGACAGATACGCAGTATTTT.

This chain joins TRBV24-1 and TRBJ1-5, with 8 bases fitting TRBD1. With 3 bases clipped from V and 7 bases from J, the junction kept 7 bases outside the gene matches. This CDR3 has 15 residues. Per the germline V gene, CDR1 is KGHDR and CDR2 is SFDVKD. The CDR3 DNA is TGTGCCACCAGTGATCCACAGGGGGGTGAGCAGCCCCAGCATTTT. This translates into CATSDPQGGEQPQHF.

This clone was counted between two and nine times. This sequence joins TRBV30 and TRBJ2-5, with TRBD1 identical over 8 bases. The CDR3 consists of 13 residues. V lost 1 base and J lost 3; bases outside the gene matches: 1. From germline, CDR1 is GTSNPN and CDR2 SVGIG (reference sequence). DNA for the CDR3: TGTGCCTGGAGTGCAGGGGGCGAAGAGACCCAGTACTTC. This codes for CAWSAGGEETQYF.

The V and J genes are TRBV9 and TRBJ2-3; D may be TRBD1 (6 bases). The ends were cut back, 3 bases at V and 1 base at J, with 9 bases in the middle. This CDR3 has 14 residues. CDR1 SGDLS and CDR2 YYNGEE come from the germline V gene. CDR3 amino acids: CASSARQGTDTQYF. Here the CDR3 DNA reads TGTGCCAGCAGCGCTAGACAGGGCACAGATACGCAGTATTTT.

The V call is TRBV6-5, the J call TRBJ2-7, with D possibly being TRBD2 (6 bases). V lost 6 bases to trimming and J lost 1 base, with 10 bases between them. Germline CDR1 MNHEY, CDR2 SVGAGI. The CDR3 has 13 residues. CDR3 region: CASRLGGSYEQYV. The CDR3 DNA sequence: TGTGCCAGCAGGCTCGGAGGGTCCTACGAGCAGTACGTC.

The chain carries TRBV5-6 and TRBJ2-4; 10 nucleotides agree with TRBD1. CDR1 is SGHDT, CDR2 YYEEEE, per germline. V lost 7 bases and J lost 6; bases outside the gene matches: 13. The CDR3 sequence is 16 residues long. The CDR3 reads CASRQGAGVLGNIQYF. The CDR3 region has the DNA TGTGCCAGCCGACAGGGGGCCGGGGTTCTCGGAAACATTCAGTACTTC.

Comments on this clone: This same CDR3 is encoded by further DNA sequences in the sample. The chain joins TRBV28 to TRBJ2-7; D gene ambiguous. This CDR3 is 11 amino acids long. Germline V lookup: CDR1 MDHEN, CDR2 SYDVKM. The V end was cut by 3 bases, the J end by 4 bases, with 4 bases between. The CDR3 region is CASSLRYEQYF. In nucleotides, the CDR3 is TGTGCCAGCAGTTTGAGGTACGAGCAGTACTTC.

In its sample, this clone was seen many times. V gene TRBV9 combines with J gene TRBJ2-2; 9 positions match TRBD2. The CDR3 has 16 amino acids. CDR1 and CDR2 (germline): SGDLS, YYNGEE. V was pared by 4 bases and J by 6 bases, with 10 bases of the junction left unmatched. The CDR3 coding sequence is TGTGCCAGCAGCCCCGCAGGCGGGGGGGCCTCCGGGGAGCTGTTTTTT. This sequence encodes CASSPAGGGASGELFF.

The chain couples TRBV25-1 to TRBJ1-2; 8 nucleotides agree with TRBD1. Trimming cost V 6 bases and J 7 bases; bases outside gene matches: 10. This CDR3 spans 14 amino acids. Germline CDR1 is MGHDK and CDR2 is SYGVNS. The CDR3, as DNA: TGTGCCAGCAGACAATACCAGGGGGCCGGTGGCTACACCTTC. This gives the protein CASRQYQGAGGYTF.

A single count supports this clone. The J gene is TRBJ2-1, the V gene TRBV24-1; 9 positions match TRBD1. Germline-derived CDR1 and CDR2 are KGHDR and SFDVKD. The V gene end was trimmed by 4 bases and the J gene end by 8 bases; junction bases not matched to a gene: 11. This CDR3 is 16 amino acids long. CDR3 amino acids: CATSDPGQGQVHEQFF. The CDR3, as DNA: TGTGCCACCAGTGACCCGGGACAGGGCCAGGTGCATGAGCAGTTCTTC.

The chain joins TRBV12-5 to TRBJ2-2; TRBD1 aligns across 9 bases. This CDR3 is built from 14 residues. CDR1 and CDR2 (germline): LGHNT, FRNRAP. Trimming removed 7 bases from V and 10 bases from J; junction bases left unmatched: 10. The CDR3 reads CASAGATGGEELFF. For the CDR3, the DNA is TGTGCTAGTGCCGGAGCTACAGGGGGCGAGGAGCTGTTTTTT.

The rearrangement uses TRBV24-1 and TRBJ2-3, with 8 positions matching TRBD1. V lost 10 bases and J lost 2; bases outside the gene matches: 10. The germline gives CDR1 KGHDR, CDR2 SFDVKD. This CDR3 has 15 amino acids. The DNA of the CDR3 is TGTGCCACTCTTTGGACAGGGCCAGCCACAGATACGCAGTATTTT. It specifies CATLWTGPATDTQYF.

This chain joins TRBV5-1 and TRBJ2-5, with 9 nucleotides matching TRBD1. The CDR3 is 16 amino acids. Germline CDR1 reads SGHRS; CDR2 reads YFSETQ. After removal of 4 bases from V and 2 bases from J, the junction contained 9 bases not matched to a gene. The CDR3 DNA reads TGCGCCAGCAGCAACCTACAGGGGGCGGGGCAAGAGACCCAGTACTTC. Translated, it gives CASSNLQGAGQETQYF.

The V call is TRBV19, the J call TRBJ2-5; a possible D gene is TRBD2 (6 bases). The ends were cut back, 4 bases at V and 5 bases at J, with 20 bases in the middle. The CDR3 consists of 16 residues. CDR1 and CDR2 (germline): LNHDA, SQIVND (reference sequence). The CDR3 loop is CASSTSTSSAFETQYF. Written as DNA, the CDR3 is TGTGCCAGTAGTACATCGACTAGTTCGGCGTTTGAGACCCAGTACTTC.

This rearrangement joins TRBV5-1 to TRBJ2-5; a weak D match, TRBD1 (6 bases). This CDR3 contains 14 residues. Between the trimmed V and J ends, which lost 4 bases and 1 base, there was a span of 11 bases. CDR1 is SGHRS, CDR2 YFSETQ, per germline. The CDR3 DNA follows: TGCGCCAGCAGCCCTATGGACAGCCAAGAGACCCAGTACTTC. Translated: CASSPMDSQETQYF.